Listed below are T cell receptor beta chains from one sample, sequenced in a study of CD8 T cells in ankylosing spondylitis. From the 5' RACE reads, TCRdb called clonotypes with MiXCR, one entry per CDR3 protein. The sample holds some 140,000 distinct CDR3 sequences, roughly 8% seen once. Specimen: synovial fluid, either unsorted or a sorted T cell fraction (not recorded which). The receptors come from a male donor with ankylosing spondylitis. The CDR3 runs from the conserved cysteine through the conserved F or W. The order of the fields is J gene, V gene, D gene, clone size, CDR3 DNA, CDR3 protein. A D gene is named only where the DNA matches it firmly. Clone sizes are given selectively: once, few, many, or a class where the clone is expanded.

j_call: TRBJ2-7
v_call: TRBV28
d_call: NA
clone_size: few
cdr3_nt: TGTGCCAGCAGTAACCTTCAGCGGTACCGTGGTTTCGAGCAGTACTTC
cdr3_aa: CASSNLQRYRGFEQYF

j_call: TRBJ2-5
v_call: TRBV3-1
d_call: NA
clone_size: few
cdr3_nt: TGTGCCAGCAGCCGAGTTGTTGGGGGAGGCCAAGAGACCCAGTACTTC
cdr3_aa: CASSRVVGGGQETQYF

j_call: TRBJ2-7
v_call: TRBV3-1
d_call: TRBD2
clone_size: many
cdr3_nt: TGTGCCAGCAGCCAAGGACTAGCGGGTATCTCCTACGAGCAGTACTTC
cdr3_aa: CASSQGLAGISYEQYF

j_call: TRBJ2-3
v_call: TRBV11-3
d_call: NA
clone_size: NA
cdr3_nt: TGTGCCAGCAGCTCCTCGGGGCCGCAGTATTTT
cdr3_aa: CASSSSGPQYF

j_call: TRBJ2-2
v_call: TRBV4-2
d_call: NA
clone_size: NA
cdr3_nt: TGTGCCAGCAGCCAAGATCCCGGGGCCAACACCGGGGAGCTGTTTTTT
cdr3_aa: CASSQDPGANTGELFF

j_call: TRBJ2-4
v_call: TRBV4-2
d_call: NA
clone_size: many
cdr3_nt: TGTGCCAGCAGCTCACAGGGAGGTCATTCCAAAAACATTCAGTACTTC
cdr3_aa: CASSSQGGHSKNIQYF

j_call: TRBJ2-3
v_call: TRBV10-3
d_call: TRBD1
clone_size: many
cdr3_nt: TGTGCCATCAGAGCGACAGGGGGGAACACAGATACGCAGTATTTT
cdr3_aa: CAIRATGGNTDTQYF

j_call: TRBJ2-2
v_call: TRBV10-1
d_call: NA
clone_size: NA
cdr3_nt: TGCGCCAGCAGTGAGTCGAAAGGGGCCGGGGAGCTGTTTTTT
cdr3_aa: CASSESKGAGELFF

j_call: TRBJ1-6
v_call: TRBV15
d_call: NA
clone_size: few
cdr3_nt: TGTGCCACCAGCAGACGGGATAATTCACCCCTCCACTTT
cdr3_aa: CATSRRDNSPLHF

j_call: TRBJ2-1
v_call: TRBV20-1
d_call: NA
clone_size: NA
cdr3_nt: TGCAGTGCTAGAGATAGGACTGGTTACAATGAGCAGTTCTTC
cdr3_aa: CSARDRTGYNEQFF

j_call: TRBJ1-6
v_call: TRBV11-1
d_call: TRBD1
clone_size: NA
cdr3_nt: TGTGCCAGCAGCATGGGACAGGGGAACTCACCCCTCCACTTT
cdr3_aa: CASSMGQGNSPLHF

j_call: TRBJ1-1
v_call: TRBV6-5
d_call: NA
clone_size: NA
cdr3_nt: TGTGCCAGCAGTTACTCGAGTTCTTGGCCCACTGAAGCTTTCTTT
cdr3_aa: CASSYSSSWPTEAFF